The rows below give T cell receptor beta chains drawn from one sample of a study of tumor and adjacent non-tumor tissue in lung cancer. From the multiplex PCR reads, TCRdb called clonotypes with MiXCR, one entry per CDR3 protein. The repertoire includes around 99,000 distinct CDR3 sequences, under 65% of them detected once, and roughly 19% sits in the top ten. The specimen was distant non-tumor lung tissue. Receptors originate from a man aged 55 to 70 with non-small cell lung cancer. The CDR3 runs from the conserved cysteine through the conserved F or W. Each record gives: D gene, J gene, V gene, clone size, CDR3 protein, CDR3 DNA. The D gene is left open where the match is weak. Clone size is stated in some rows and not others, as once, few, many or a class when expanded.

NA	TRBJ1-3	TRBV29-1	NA	CSVEGLGNIIYF	TGTAGTGTTGAAGGATTAGGAAACATCATATATTTT
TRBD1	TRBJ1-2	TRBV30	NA	CAWRDPRGTVYGFAF	TGTGCCTGGAGAGACCCCCGCGGGACAGTTTATGGCTTCGCCTTC
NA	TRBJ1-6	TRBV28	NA	CASSRTAYNSPLHF	TGTGCCAGCAGTCGGACAGCTTATAATTCACCCCTCCACTTT
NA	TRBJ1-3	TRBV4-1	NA	CASSSSRVGNTVYF	TGCGCCAGCAGCTCATCACGGGTAGGAAACACCGTATATTTT
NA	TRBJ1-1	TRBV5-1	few	CASSLTDRNTEAFF	TGCGCCAGCAGCTTGACGGACAGGAACACTGAAGCTTTCTTT
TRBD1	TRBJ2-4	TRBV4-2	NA	CASRQDGGRGNIQCF	TGTGCCAGCAGGCAAGATGGTGGCAGGGGGAACATTCAGTGCTTC
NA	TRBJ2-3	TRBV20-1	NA	CSASDPPMGTDTQYF	TGCAGTGCTAGTGACCCGCCTATGGGCACAGATACGCAGTATTTT
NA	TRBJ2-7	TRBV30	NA	CAWTRGNSYEQYF	TGTGCCTGGACTAGAGGGAACTCCTACGAGCAGTACTTC
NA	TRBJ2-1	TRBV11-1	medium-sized	CASSKQPPSSYNEQFF	TGTGCCAGCAGCAAACAGCCTCCGAGCTCCTACAATGAGCAGTTCTTC
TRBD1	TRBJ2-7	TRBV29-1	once	CNVGIGTGDYEQYF	TGCAACGTTGGAATCGGGACAGGAGATTACGAGCAGTACTTC
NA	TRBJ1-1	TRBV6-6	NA	CASSCTHGAEAFF	TGTGCCAGCAGTTGCACCCACGGCGCTGAAGCCTTCTTT
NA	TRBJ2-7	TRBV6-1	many	CASSAGLLDSYEQYF	TGTGCCAGCAGCGCGGGACTTTTAGACTCCTACGAGCAGTACTTC
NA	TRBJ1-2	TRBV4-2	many	CASSQGSGYTF	TGTGCCAGCAGCCAAGGGAGTGGCTACACCTTC
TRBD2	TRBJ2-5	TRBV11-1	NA	CSSSLKTSGTLQETQYF	TGTTCCAGCAGCCTCAAGACTAGCGGGACCCTCCAAGAGACCCAGTACTTC
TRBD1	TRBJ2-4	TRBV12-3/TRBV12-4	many	CASSQGQGGNIQYF	TGTGCCAGCAGTCAGGGACAGGGGGGAAACATTCAGTACTTC
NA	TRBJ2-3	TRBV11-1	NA	CASSLARALSDTQYF	TGTGCCAGCAGCTTGGCCAGGGCACTATCGGATACACAGTATTTT
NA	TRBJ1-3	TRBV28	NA	CASSLAGSGSTIYF	TGCGCCAGCAGTTTGGCAGGCTCTGGAAGCACCATATATTTT
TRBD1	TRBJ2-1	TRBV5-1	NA	CASSITGTDYNEQFF	TGCGCCAGCAGCATAACCGGGACAGACTACAATGAGCAGTTCTTC
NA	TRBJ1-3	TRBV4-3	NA	CASSRDRGGPGYTIYF	TGCGCCAGCAGCCGAGACCGAGGGGGACCTGGATACACCATATATTTT
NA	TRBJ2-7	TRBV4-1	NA	CATSPPGSYEQYF	TGCGCCACCAGCCCCCCAGGCAGCTACGAGCAGTACTTC
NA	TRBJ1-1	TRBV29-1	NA	CSAAGAGADAFF	TGTAGCGCTGCGGGGGCGGGGGCTGACGCTTTCTTT
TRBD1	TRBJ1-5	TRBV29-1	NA	CSVRQGDRPQHF	TGCAGCGTTCGACAGGGCGACCGGCCCCAGCATTTC
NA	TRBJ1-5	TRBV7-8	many	CASSYNPGNPQHF	TGTGCCAGCAGCTATAACCCTGGGAACCCCCAGCATTTT
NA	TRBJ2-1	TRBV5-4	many	CASSKWSNEQFF	TGTGCCAGCAGTAAATGGAGCAATGAGCAGTTCTTC
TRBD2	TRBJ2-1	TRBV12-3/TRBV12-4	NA	CANRLAGGLGEQFF	TGTGCCAACAGACTGGCGGGGGGGCTGGGTGAGCAGTTCTTC
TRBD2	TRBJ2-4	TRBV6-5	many	CASSQTSGRRMGKNIQYF	TGTGCCAGCAGTCAGACTAGCGGGAGGCGGATGGGCAAAAACATTCAGTACTTC
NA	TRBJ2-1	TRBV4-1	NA	CASSQKDSTYNEQFF	TGCGCCAGCAGCCAAAAGGACAGCACATACAATGAGCAGTTCTTC
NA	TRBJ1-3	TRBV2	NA	CANMAGDISGNTIYF	TGTGCCAACATGGCTGGGGATATATCTGGAAACACCATATATTTT
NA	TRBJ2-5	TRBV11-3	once	CDSSVYTTETQYF	TGTGATAGCAGTGTGTACACCACAGAGACCCAGTACTTC
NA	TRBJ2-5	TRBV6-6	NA	CTSTHPGKETQYF	TGTACCAGCACCCACCCCGGGAAGGAGACTCAGTACTTC
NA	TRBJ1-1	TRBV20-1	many	CSALLDGGSEAFF	TGCAGTGCCCTCTTAGACGGTGGTTCTGAAGCTTTCTTT